The source of this T cell receptor beta chain is a study of shared clonotypes between healthy human individuals. Study-level findings and limits: It was only blood that was sampled, and tissue repertoires likely differ. Naive subsets usually exceeded memory subsets in estimated richness.

As regards this clone: The antigen remains undetermined.

Trimming took off 4 bases at V and 5 bases at J, with 14 bases between the two ends. There are 14 residues in the CDR3. CDR1 is MNHEY, CDR2 SMNVEV, per germline (reference sequence). Some clones are missing from TCRdb's copy, which holds only in-frame ones; the method was immunoSEQ multiplex PCR. The data hold about 530,000 clones, with 90% to 96% observed a single time. The sequenced material came from naive CD4+ T cells sorted from blood. Subset given: CD45RA+ positively selected. This TCR came from a woman aged 25 to 39 in good health. The genes are TRBV27 and TRBJ1-1; no reliable D call. CDR3 residues: CASSSGEGRTEAFF. The DNA for the CDR3 is TGTGCCAGCAGTTCCGGGGAGGGAAGAACTGAAGCTTTCTTT.